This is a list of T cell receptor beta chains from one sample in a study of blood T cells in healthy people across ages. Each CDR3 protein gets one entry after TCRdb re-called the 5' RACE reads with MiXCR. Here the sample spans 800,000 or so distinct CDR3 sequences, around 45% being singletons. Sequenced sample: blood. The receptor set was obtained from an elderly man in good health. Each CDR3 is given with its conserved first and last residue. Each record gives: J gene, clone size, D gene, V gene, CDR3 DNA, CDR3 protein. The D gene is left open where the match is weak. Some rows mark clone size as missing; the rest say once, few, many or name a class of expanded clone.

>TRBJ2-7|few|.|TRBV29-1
TGCAGCGTGGAGACTAGTGACTCCTACAATGAGCAGTACTTC
CSVETSDSYNEQYF
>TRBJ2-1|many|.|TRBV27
TGTGCCAGCAGTTTTATGGGTAACTCCTACAATGAGCAGTTCTTC
CASSFMGNSYNEQFF
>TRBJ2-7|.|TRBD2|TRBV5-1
TGCGCCAGCAGCTTGGTAGGGACTAGCGGAACCCTCTACAATGAGCAGTACTTC
CASSLVGTSGTLYNEQYF
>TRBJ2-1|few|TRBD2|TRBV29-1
TGCAGCGTTGGACTAGCGGGAGGGCGTGAGCAGTTCTTC
CSVGLAGGREQFF
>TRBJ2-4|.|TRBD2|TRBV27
TGTGCCAGCAGTTTGGCTAGCGGGAGCCTCTGGGAGCAGTACTTC
CASSLASGSLWEQYF
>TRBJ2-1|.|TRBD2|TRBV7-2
TGTGCCAGCAGCTTATTCTTAGCGGGAAGTAGTGAGCAGTTCTTC
CASSLFLAGSSEQFF
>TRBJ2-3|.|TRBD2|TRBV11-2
TGTGCCAGCAGCTGGGGACTAGCGGGCAGCACAGATACGCAGTATTTT
CASSWGLAGSTDTQYF
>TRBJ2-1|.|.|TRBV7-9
TGTGCCAGCAGCTTTGTGTCTTGGTCCCCCTACAATGAGCAGTTCTTC
CASSFVSWSPYNEQFF
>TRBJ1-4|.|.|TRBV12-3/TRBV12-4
TGTGCCAGCCAACCCGGGGGGACAACTAATGAAAAACTGTTTTTT
CASQPGGTTNEKLFF
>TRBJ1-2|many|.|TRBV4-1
TGCGCCAGCAGCCAAGCGGCAGAAACTTTCTATGGCTACACCTTC
CASSQAAETFYGYTF
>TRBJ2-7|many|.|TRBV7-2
TGTGCCAGCAGCTCCGCAGGGCAAGGCGAGCAGTACTTC
CASSSAGQGEQYF
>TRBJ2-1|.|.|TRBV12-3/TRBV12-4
TGTGCCAGCAATAGCCCAGGGTTCTCCTACAATGAGCAGTTCTTC
CASNSPGFSYNEQFF
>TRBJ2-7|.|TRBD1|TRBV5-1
TGCGCCAGCAGCTTGGCCGCAGGGGGCTCCTACAATGAGCAGTACTTC
CASSLAAGGSYNEQYF
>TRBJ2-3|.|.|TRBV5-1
TGCGCCAGCAGCTTCCGCGACAGCGATAGCACAGATACGCAGTATTTT
CASSFRDSDSTDTQYF
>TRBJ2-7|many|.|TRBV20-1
TGCAGTGCTAGAGCCCTCGGAGGGGGGAAGAACGAGCAGTACTTC
CSARALGGGKNEQYF
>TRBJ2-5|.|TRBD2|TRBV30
TGTGCCTGGTCCATCTCGGCGGGAGCTGGTGAGCAGTACTTC
CAWSISAGAGEQYF
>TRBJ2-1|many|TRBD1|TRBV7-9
TGTGCCAGCAGCTCCGGGACAGGGATTTACAATGAGCAGTTCTTC
CASSSGTGIYNEQFF
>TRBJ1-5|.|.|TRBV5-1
TGCGCCAGCAGCTTCCCCCTAGGTGGGGCCTCCAGTCAGCCCCAGCATTTT
CASSFPLGGASSQPQHF
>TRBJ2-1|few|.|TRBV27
TGTGCCAGCAGCCAGCGACAGAGCTCCTACAATGAGCAGTACTTT
CASSQRQSSYNEQYF
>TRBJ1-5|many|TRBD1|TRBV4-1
TGCGCCAGCAGCCAAGAGGGACAGGGGGCGACTCAGCCCCAGCATTTT
CASSQEGQGATQPQHF
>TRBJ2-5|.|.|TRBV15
TGTGCCACCAGCAGAGATTTGGGCAGCGGGGAGACCCAGTACTTC
CATSRDLGSGETQYF
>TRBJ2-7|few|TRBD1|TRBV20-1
TGCAGTGCTACAGGGGGTATTTACGAGCAGTACTTC
CSATGGIYEQYF
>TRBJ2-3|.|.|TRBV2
TGTGCCAGCAGTTCCCGACAGGCGGCTAGCACAGATACGCAGTATTTT
CASSSRQAASTDTQYF
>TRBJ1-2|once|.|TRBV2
TGTGCCAGCAGTGAAGGGGAAACTAACTATGGCCACACCTTC
CASSEGETNYGHTF
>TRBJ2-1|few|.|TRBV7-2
TGTGCCAGCAGCTTAACGCACTACTCCTACAATGAGCAGTTCTTC
CASSLTHYSYNEQFF
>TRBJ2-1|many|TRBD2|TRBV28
TGTGCCAGCAGAGGACTAGCGGTTTTCAATGAGCAGTTCTTC
CASRGLAVFNEQFF
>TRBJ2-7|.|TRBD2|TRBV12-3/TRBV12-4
TGTGCCAGCAGTTTCTCCTACGGGACTAGCGGGGGGTCGAGCTCCTACGAGCAGTACTTC
CASSFSYGTSGGSSSYEQYF
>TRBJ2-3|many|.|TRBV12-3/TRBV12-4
TGTGCCAGCAGTTTAGGCCAGGGGTCCACAGATACGCAGTATTTT
CASSLGQGSTDTQYF
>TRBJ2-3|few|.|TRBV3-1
TGTGCCAGCAGCCAAGATCGGTCAGGCCCAGATACGCAGTATTTT
CASSQDRSGPDTQYF
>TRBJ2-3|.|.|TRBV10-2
TGCGCCAGCAGTGAGTCTGGTACTAGCACAGATACGCAGTATTTT
CASSESGTSTDTQYF
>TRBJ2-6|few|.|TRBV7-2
TGTGCCAGCAGCCCCAGGACTGGAGACTCCTCTGGGGCCAACGTCCTGACTTTC
CASSPRTGDSSGANVLTF
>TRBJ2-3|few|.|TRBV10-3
TGTGCCATCAAAGAGCCCGGAGGGCCGATAGATACGCAGTATTTT
CAIKEPGGPIDTQYF
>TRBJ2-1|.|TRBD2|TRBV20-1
TGCAGTGCTAAGGCCCCGAGCGGGAGGGCAAATGAGCAGTTCTTC
CSAKAPSGRANEQFF
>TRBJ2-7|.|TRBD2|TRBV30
TGTGCCTGGGACGGAGCGGGGGGCTACGAGCAGTACTTC
CAWDGAGGYEQYF
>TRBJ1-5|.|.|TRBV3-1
TGTGCCAGCAGCCAAGATTGGGGTTATCAGCCCCAGCATTTT
CASSQDWGYQPQHF
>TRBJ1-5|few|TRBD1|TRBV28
TGTGCCAGCAGTTTGGACCCGACAGGGGAACAGCCCCAGCATTTT
CASSLDPTGEQPQHF
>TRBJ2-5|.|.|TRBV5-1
TGCGCCAGCAGCTTGGTAACCGAAGGAGAGACCCAGTACTTC
CASSLVTEGETQYF
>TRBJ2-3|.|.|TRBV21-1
TGTGCCAGCAGCCTCCGGGACTCGACGCTTTTCACAGATACGCAGTATTTT
CASSLRDSTLFTDTQYF
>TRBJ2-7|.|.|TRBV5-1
TGCGCCAGCAGCTTGGCCGGTTCCGGGACATCGAGCTCCTACAATGAGCAGTACTTC
CASSLAGSGTSSSYNEQYF